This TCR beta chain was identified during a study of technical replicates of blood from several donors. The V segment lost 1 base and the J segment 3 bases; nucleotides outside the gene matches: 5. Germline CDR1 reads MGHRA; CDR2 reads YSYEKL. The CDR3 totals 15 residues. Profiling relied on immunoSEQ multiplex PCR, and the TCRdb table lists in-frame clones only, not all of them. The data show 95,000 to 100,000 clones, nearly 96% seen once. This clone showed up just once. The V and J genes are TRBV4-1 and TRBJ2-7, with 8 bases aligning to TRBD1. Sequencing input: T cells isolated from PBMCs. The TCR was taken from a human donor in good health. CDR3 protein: CASSQVRDRNYEQYF. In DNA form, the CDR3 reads TGCGCCAGCAGCCAAGTGCGGGACAGGAACTACGAGCAGTACTTC.